This T cell receptor beta chain emerged from a study of regulatory T cells in long-lasting Graves disease. Study-level points and caveats: Persistent cases of Graves' showed reduced TCR diversity relative to newly diagnosed patients.

Time point indicated: newly diagnosed GD, antithyroid drugs for less than 3 months. The TCR library used RNA extracted from PBMCs. The V gene lost 8 bases and the J gene lost 7 bases, with 18 bases spanning the gap. Germline V gene sequence: CDR1 MDHEN, CDR2 SYDVKM. The CDR3 runs 14 residues. Arm-PCR with iRepertoire HTBI primers amplified the CDR3 regions for these TCR beta libraries. TCRdb recomputed calls from the multiplex PCR reads with MiXCR, one row per CDR3 protein. The sample includes fewer than 650,000 distinct CDR3 sequences, roughly 15% of them seen just once. At least ten counts were recorded for this clonotype. The antigen is undetermined. These data also formed part of another study, on T cells in Graves' hyperthyroidism and ophthalmopathy.

The material was peripheral blood mononuclear cells (PBMCs), obtained at new diagnosis, from a patient treated with antithyroid drugs. The chain combines TRBV28 with TRBJ1-5; no firm D call. The receptor was derived from a woman aged 25 to 39 with Graves disease. The CDR3 region is CASQKGVLGQPQHF. DNA of the CDR3: TGTGCCAGCCAAAAGGGAGTTTTAGGGCAGCCCCAGCATTTT.